Each of the 30 T cell receptor beta chains below was sequenced from the same sample in a study of blood T cells in healthy people across ages. Next came a second PCR, run for about 6 to 12 cycles, which used a sample-barcoded 5' primer along with a J-beta primer mix. A single record per CDR3 protein comes from TCRdb applying MiXCR to the 5' RACE reads. The sample has 1.5 million to 2 million distinct CDR3 sequences; 40% to 55% are singletons. Sequencing used blood. The origin of the receptors is a woman between 35 and 50 years old in good health.

The rearrangement joins TRBV28 to TRBJ2-5; a weak D match, TRBD1 (6 bases). The germline CDR1 and CDR2 sequences are MDHEN and SYDVKM. The CDR3 is 14 amino acids. The V gene lost 3 bases and the J gene lost 2 bases, with 10 bases spanning the gap. Here the CDR3 reads CASSLHRVQETQYF. CDR3 bases: TGTGCCAGCAGTTTGCACAGGGTTCAAGAGACCCAGTACTTC.

This sequence joins TRBV28 and TRBJ1-4, with D maybe TRBD1 (6 bases). CDR3 length: 15 residues. Germline assignment: CDR1 MDHEN and CDR2 SYDVKM. V lost 3 bases, J lost 6 bases, and 14 bases lay in between. CDR3 amino acids: CASSFTGWGHEKLFF. CDR3 sequence (DNA): TGTGCCAGCAGTTTCACAGGGTGGGGGCATGAAAAACTGTTTTTT.

Comment on this clonotype: A read error may account for a junction end that differs from germline. The chain is built from TRBV5-1 and TRBJ1-2; 11 bases fit TRBD1. This CDR3 is built from 13 residues. Germline CDR1 SGHRS, CDR2 YFSETQ. The CDR3 reads CASRLGQGDGYTF. The CDR3 nucleotides read TGCGCCAGCAGATTGGGACAGGGGGATGGCTACACCTTC. Full variable domain (outside the CDR3, taken from reference TRBV5-1 and TRBJ1-2): KAGVTQTPRYLIKTRGQQVTLSCSPISGHRSVSWYQQTPGQGLQFLFEYFSETQRNKGNFPGRFSGRQFSNSRSEMNVSTLELGDSALYLCASRLGQGDGYTFGSGTRLTVV.

This clonotype occurred a few times. The chain carries TRBV6-5 and TRBJ2-7; 8 bases map to TRBD1. The junction had 9 bases not matched to a gene; V was cut back by 5 bases and J by 0 bases. The CDR3 spans 16 residues. Germline values: CDR1 MNHEY, CDR2 SVGAGI. The DNA for the CDR3 is TGTGCCAGCAGTAAAACCACAGGGGGTAGCTCCTACGAGCAGTACTTC. Amino acids: CASSKTTGGSSYEQYF.

The chain couples TRBV27 to TRBJ2-5, with D possibly TRBD2 on 5 matching bases. Looked up from germline, CDR1 is MNHEY and CDR2 is SMNVEV (reference sequence). V gave up 8 bases and J gave up 3 bases, with 16 bases separating them. This CDR3 is built from 14 residues. CDR3 protein: CASRRLQAEETQYF. As DNA, the CDR3 is TGTGCCAGCCGCCGGCTTCAAGCGGAAGAGACCCAGTACTTC.

A single count supports this clonotype. The genes are TRBV27 and TRBJ2-4; TRBD1 aligns across 9 bases. The end of the DNA aligns better with TRBJ2-7, so the J call may be wrong. Germline CDR1 MNHEY, CDR2 SMNVEV (reference sequence). This CDR3 region has 15 residues. The CDR3: CASSPNGQGTYEQYF. The DNA for the CDR3 is TGTGCCAGCAGTCCCAACGGACAGGGGACTTACGAGCAGTACTTC.

This clonotype has more than one count but fewer than ten. This chain uses TRBV10-3 with TRBJ2-1, with 7 positions matching TRBD1. Trimming at V came to 6 bases and at J to 5 bases, leaving 4 bases not matched to a gene. CDR3 size: 13 residues. From germline, CDR1 is ENHRY and CDR2 SYGVKD. As DNA, the CDR3 is TGTGCCATCAGCTCGGGACAGAACAATGAGCAGTTCTTC. Residues: CAISSGQNNEQFF.

This chain connects TRBV3-1 to TRBJ2-7; D is undetermined. This CDR3 has 15 residues. V lost 0 bases and J lost 0, with 9 bases in between. CDR1 LGHDT and CDR2 YNNKEL come from the germline V gene (reference sequence). The CDR3 protein is CASSQDRPASYEQYF. The DNA for the CDR3 is TGTGCCAGCAGCCAAGATAGGCCGGCCTCCTACGAGCAGTACTTC.

The gene calls are TRBV2 and TRBJ1-2, with 12 bases aligning to TRBD1. This CDR3 region has 13 residues. The V and J ends lost 6 bases and 8 bases, in that order; junction bases with no gene match: 4. Germline CDR1 reads SNHLY; CDR2 reads FYNNEI. CDR3 coding DNA: TGTGCCAGCAGGGGGACAGGGGGCGACGGCTACACCTTC. This translates into CASRGTGGDGYTF. The variable domain in full, completed from reference TRBV2 and TRBJ1-2, reads EPEVTQTPSHQVTQMGQEVILRCVPISNHLYFYWYRQILGQKVEFLVSFYNNEISEKSEIFDDQFSVERPDGSNFTLKIRSTKLEDSAMYFCASRGTGGDGYTFGSGTRLTVV.

The rearrangement joins TRBV20-1 to TRBJ2-5; D may be TRBD2 (5 bases). The CDR3 covers 16 residues. Germline CDR1 is DFQATT and CDR2 is SNEGSKA (reference sequence). Trimming pared 0 bases from V and 2 bases from J, leaving 16 bases between. The CDR3 is CSARDPPPGGQETQYF. CDR3 in DNA: TGCAGTGCTAGAGATCCCCCCCCGGGCGGGCAAGAGACCCAGTACTTC.

This chain links TRBV10-3 with TRBJ2-3; the match to TRBD2 covers 9 bases. V lost 6 bases and J lost 4; bases outside the gene matches: 14. This CDR3 has 17 residues. Germline values: CDR1 ENHRY, CDR2 SYGVKD. CDR3 in DNA: TGTGCCATCAGGGATCTAGCGGGGTCGAGAAGCGCAGATACGCAGTATTTT. Translation: CAIRDLAGSRSADTQYF.

A single count supports this clonotype. The chain employs TRBV6-1 and TRBJ2-1; tentatively, D is TRBD2 (6 bases). The CDR3 totals 14 residues. Germline lookup yields CDR1 MNHNS and CDR2 SASEGT. Trimming cost V 8 bases and J 5 bases, with 16 bases left between them. Written as DNA, the CDR3 is TGTGCCAGCCATCGCTGGGAGCGGGACAATGAGCAGTTCTTC. It codes for CASHRWERDNEQFF.

This clonotype was seen a handful of times. The chain carries TRBV29-1 and TRBJ2-1; possibly TRBD1 for D (6 bases). The CDR3 is 12 amino acids. V shed 8 bases and J shed 2 bases, with 10 bases lying between them. Per germline, CDR1 SQVTM and CDR2 ANQGSEA. The CDR3 DNA follows: TGCAGCACCGGACAGACCTACAATGAGCAGTTCTTC. Translation: CSTGQTYNEQFF.

This clonotype was seen a few times. The chain carries TRBV7-2 and TRBJ2-7; no definite D call. Germline CDR1 reads SGHTA; CDR2 reads FQGNSA. Trimming removed 5 bases from V and 6 bases from J, with 14 bases in between. The length of the CDR3 is 13 residues. Written as DNA, the CDR3 is TGTGCCAGCAGCCCCACCCGCAGAGGCGAGCAGTACTTC. Protein: CASSPTRRGEQYF.

This clonotype was recorded at least ten times. The V gene is TRBV3-1, the J gene TRBJ2-5; D gene uncertain. The DNA end lines up better with TRBJ2-7; the J call may be wrong. The CDR3 loop spans 12 amino acids. CDR1 is LGHDT and CDR2 is YNNKEL in the germline V gene (reference sequence). CDR3 protein: CASSQDRREQYF. The CDR3 DNA is TGTGCCAGCAGCCAAGATAGGCGCGAGCAGTACTTC.

About this clonotype itself: Germline is not matched at one junction end, which may reflect a read error. J is TRBJ1-2 and V is TRBV9; possibly TRBD1 for D (6 bases). Germline CDR1 is SGDLS and CDR2 is YYNGEE. The CDR3 has 14 residues. CDR3 in DNA: TGTGCCAGCAGCGTAGGAGGGGGAGGGGATGGCCACACCTTC. This codes for CASSVGGGGDGHTF.

The chain has TRBV27 and TRBJ1-2; 7 bases agree with TRBD1. Trimming took 5 bases from V and 3 from J; bases not matched to a gene: 6. The CDR3 extends over 14 amino acids. Germline values: CDR1 MNHEY, CDR2 SMNVEV (reference sequence). The chain's CDR3 is CASSDAGGYYGYTF. In DNA, the CDR3 is TGTGCCAGCAGTGATGCAGGGGGTTACTATGGCTACACCTTC.

The genes are TRBV6-5 and TRBJ1-2; D is possibly TRBD1 (5 bases). This CDR3 is 13 amino acids long. With 0 bases removed from V and 7 bases from J, the gap between germline ends came to 9 bases. CDR1 and CDR2 from the germline V gene are MNHEY and SVGAGI. CDR3 sequence reads: CASSYSGGGGYTF. CDR3 nucleotides: TGTGCCAGCAGTTACTCGGGCGGGGGTGGCTACACCTTC.

This clonotype has ten or more counts. The chain carries TRBV14 and TRBJ2-1; 12 bases map to TRBD2. The J segment lost 3 bases and the V segment lost 3 bases, leaving 0 bases of the junction unmatched. Germline values: CDR1 SGHDN, CDR2 FVKESK. The CDR3 runs 15 residues. The DNA for the CDR3 is TGTGCCAGCAGCCAGACTAGCGGGGGCTACAATGAGCAGTTCTTC. Translation: CASSQTSGGYNEQFF.

The chain links TRBV6-2 or TRBV6-3 to TRBJ2-5, with D perhaps TRBD2 (6 bases). Trimming shortened V by 2 bases and J by 4 bases, and 14 bases separated the two germline ends. This CDR3 has 15 amino acids. The germline V gene has CDR1 MNHEY and CDR2 SVGEGT. CDR3: CASSYVGSGGETQYF. DNA of the CDR3: TGTGCCAGCAGTTACGTCGGTAGCGGAGGAGAGACCCAGTACTTC.

This clonotype was seen ten or more times. The gene calls are TRBV27 and TRBJ2-5; D may be TRBD1 or TRBD2 (5 bases each). The J call may be in error: the DNA end matches TRBJ2-3 better. Germline lookup yields CDR1 MNHEY and CDR2 SMNVEV (reference sequence). The CDR3 loop spans 11 amino acids. The DNA of the CDR3 is TGTGCCAGCAGTCGACGGGGCACGCAGTATTTT. It is translated as CASSRRGTQYF.

The rearrangement joins TRBV4-3 to TRBJ2-4, with 8 bases matching TRBD2. Gene TRBJ2-5 matches the end of the DNA better, so the J call may be wrong. There are 17 residues in the CDR3. CDR1 is LGHNA, CDR2 YSLEER, per germline. CDR3 DNA: TGCGCCAGCAGCCAAGATGCGGGGGGCTCTACCCTGGAGACCCAGTACTTC. Encoded protein: CASSQDAGGSTLETQYF.

CDR3 sequence: CASSRGLAATTDTQYF. The CDR3 region has the DNA TGTGCCAGCAGCAGGGGACTAGCGGCTACCACAGATACGCAGTATTTT. The V and J genes are TRBV2 and TRBJ2-3, with 11 bases lining up with TRBD2. V trimming: 6 bases; J trimming: 2 bases; junction bases outside the gene matches: 7. Germline lookup yields CDR1 SNHLY and CDR2 FYNNEI. This CDR3 region has 16 residues.

The chain uses TRBV6-5 and TRBJ1-2, with 8 bases identical to TRBD1. V dropped 5 bases and J dropped 8; count of bases not matched to a gene: 10. Germline CDR1 MNHEY, CDR2 SVGAGI. CDR3 size: 14 residues. Here the CDR3 reads CASSQPGGAGGYTF. In DNA, the CDR3 is TGTGCCAGCAGTCAACCAGGGGGCGCGGGCGGCTACACCTTC.

The rearrangement links TRBV4-2 to TRBJ1-2; the D gene is possibly TRBD1 (5 bases). The CDR3 contains 16 residues. V lost 0 bases and J 3 bases, leaving 14 bases between the germline ends. Germline V gives CDR1 LGHNA, CDR2 YNFKEQ. CDR3 amino acids: CASSQEFTGSDYGYTF. In nucleotides, the CDR3 is TGTGCCAGCAGCCAAGAGTTTACAGGCTCCGACTATGGCTACACCTTC.

The gene calls are TRBV20-1 and TRBJ1-5, with D perhaps matching TRBD1 (6 bases). The V end lost 2 bases, the J end lost 9 bases, and 14 bases lay between the germline ends. Germline CDR1 and CDR2: DFQATT and SNEGSKA (reference sequence). This CDR3 region has 13 residues. The CDR3 here is CSARQGGTRPQHF. DNA for the CDR3: TGCAGTGCTAGACAGGGAGGGACAAGGCCCCAGCATTTT.

This clonotype has ten or more counts. The chain uses TRBV6-5 and TRBJ2-3; D may be TRBD1 or TRBD2 (6 bases each). This CDR3 contains 14 residues. CDR1 and CDR2 from the germline V gene are MNHEY and SVGAGI. Trimming removed 2 bases at V and 1 base at J, with 7 bases between. The CDR3 protein is CASSYRGGTDTQYF. The DNA for the CDR3 is TGTGCCAGCAGTTACAGGGGGGGCACAGATACGCAGTATTTT.

For this clonotype: Compared with germline, one end of the junction differs, possibly owing to a read error. The chain couples TRBV5-1 to TRBJ2-1; 7 bases agree with TRBD2. This CDR3 comprises 14 residues. The germline V gene has CDR1 SGHRS and CDR2 YFSETQ. The CDR3 protein is CAGSWRGIDNEQFF. Here the CDR3 DNA reads TGCGCCGGCAGCTGGCGGGGGATTGACAATGAGCAGTTCTTC.

This clonotype has more than one count but fewer than ten. The rearrangement uses TRBV3-1 and TRBJ2-5; D ambiguous. Germline V lookup: CDR1 LGHDT, CDR2 YNNKEL (reference sequence). The V end was cut by 4 bases, the J end by 5 bases, with 20 bases between. The length of the CDR3 is 16 residues. This CDR3 reads CASSPTKDSSSETQYF. The CDR3 nucleotides read TGTGCCAGCAGCCCCACGAAGGATAGCAGTAGCGAGACCCAGTACTTC.

This clonotype was observed a single time. This chain connects TRBV10-2 to TRBJ2-4, with D possibly TRBD1 on 8 matching bases. The end of the DNA aligns better with TRBJ2-5, so the J call may be wrong. This CDR3 is 15 amino acids long. CDR1 and CDR2 from the germline V gene are WSHSY and SAAADI. CDR3 in amino acids: CASSETGGAQETQYF. The CDR3 coding sequence is TGCGCCAGCAGTGAAACAGGGGGGGCCCAAGAGACCCAGTACTTC.